This is a list of T cell receptor beta chains from one sample in a study of T cell changes during pregnancy in multiple sclerosis. This table comes from immunoSEQ multiplex PCR, and its TCRdb copy is limited to in-frame clones, with some not included. The sample lists tens of thousands of clones; over 80% were seen once. The sequenced sample was CD4+ T cells from peripheral blood mononuclear cells, obtained in the third trimester of pregnancy. These receptors were collected from a female donor with multiple sclerosis, enrolled in a pregnancy study. Both conserved end residues are part of each CDR3. The order of the fields is J gene, clone size, D gene, V gene, CDR3 DNA, CDR3 protein. A D gene is named only where the DNA matches it firmly. Expanded clones get a size class; other rows say once, few or many, or leave the size out.

TRBJ2-1	once	NA	TRBV29-1	TGCAGCGTTCCCGCCAGCGGGTCCTACAATGAGCAGTTCTTC	CSVPASGSYNEQFF
TRBJ2-7	NA	NA	TRBV19	TGTGCCAGTAGTAGTGTTTATCCGTACGAGCAGTACTTC	CASSSVYPYEQYF
TRBJ2-3	NA	NA	TRBV28	TGTGCCAGCAGCCCCCCGGGCACAGATACGCAGTATTTT	CASSPPGTDTQYF
TRBJ1-2	once	NA	TRBV28	TGTGCCAGCAGCGGGACAAAATATGGCTACACCTTC	CASSGTKYGYTF
TRBJ2-7	NA	NA	TRBV30	TGTGCCTGGGCCAGGATCTCCTACGAGCAGTACTTC	CAWARISYEQYF
TRBJ1-5	NA	TRBD1	TRBV2	TGTGCCAGCAGCCGGGACAGGTCATTAGGGCCCCAGCATTTT	CASSRDRSLGPQHF
TRBJ2-5	NA	TRBD2	TRBV29-1	TGCAGCGGGAGGCTAGCGGGAGGAACCCAGTACTTC	CSGRLAGGTQYF
TRBJ1-1	NA	TRBD1	TRBV5-1	TGCGCCAGCAGCTTGGCCTTGGACAGGGTCAGGGAGACTGAAGCTTTCTTT	CASSLALDRVRETEAFF
TRBJ2-1	NA	NA	TRBV5-8	TGTGCCAGCAGCTTGCAGGGGGGTTTGTTCTACAATGAGCAGTTCTTC	CASSLQGGLFYNEQFF
TRBJ1-5	NA	TRBD1	TRBV28	TGTGCCAGCAGTTTCCCAACGGGACAGGGTGCTCAGCCCCAGCATTTT	CASSFPTGQGAQPQHF
TRBJ2-2	NA	NA	TRBV19	TGTGCCAGTAGTATTGTAACAGGGTTGAGCGGGGAGCTGTTTTTT	CASSIVTGLSGELFF
TRBJ2-7	once	TRBD1	TRBV18	TGTGCCAGCTCTCAGGGGGCGCTTTACGAGCAGTACTTC	CASSQGALYEQYF
TRBJ2-7	NA	NA	TRBV13	TGTGCCAGCAGCTTAAATAGGGGGTCTTCCTACGAGCAGTACTTC	CASSLNRGSSYEQYF
TRBJ2-5	once	TRBD2	TRBV5-1	TGCGCCAGCAGCTGGAGGACTAGCGGGAGTGAGACCCAGTACTTC	CASSWRTSGSETQYF
TRBJ2-5	NA	NA	TRBV7-7	TGTGCTAGCAGCTTAGGTCAGGGGCTCCAAGAGACCCAGTACTTC	CASSLGQGLQETQYF
TRBJ2-3	NA	NA	TRBV10-3	TGTGCCATCAGTGAGTCAGTAGCCACAGATACGCAGTATTTT	CAISESVATDTQYF
TRBJ2-7	NA	NA	TRBV2	TGTGCCAGCAGTAACTACTACGAGCAGTACTTC	CASSNYYEQYF
TRBJ1-1	NA	NA	TRBV7-9	TGTGCCAGCAGCTCTCAGCAGGGCGAAGCTTTCTTT	CASSSQQGEAFF
TRBJ1-5	NA	NA	TRBV19	TGTGCCAGTAGAACCCCCGGAGGGAACAACAATCAGCCCCAGCATTTT	CASRTPGGNNNQPQHF
TRBJ1-4	once	TRBD1	TRBV28	TGTGCCACCAGTGCCGACGGGACAGCTAATGAAAAACTGTTTTTT	CATSADGTANEKLFF
TRBJ2-1	NA	TRBD2	TRBV6-5	TGTGCCAGCAGATTACTAGCGGGAGGGCCTAATGAGCAGTTCTTC	CASRLLAGGPNEQFF
TRBJ1-3	NA	TRBD1	TRBV6-5	TGTGCCAGCAGTTACGGGACAGCCTCTGGAAACACCATATATTTT	CASSYGTASGNTIYF